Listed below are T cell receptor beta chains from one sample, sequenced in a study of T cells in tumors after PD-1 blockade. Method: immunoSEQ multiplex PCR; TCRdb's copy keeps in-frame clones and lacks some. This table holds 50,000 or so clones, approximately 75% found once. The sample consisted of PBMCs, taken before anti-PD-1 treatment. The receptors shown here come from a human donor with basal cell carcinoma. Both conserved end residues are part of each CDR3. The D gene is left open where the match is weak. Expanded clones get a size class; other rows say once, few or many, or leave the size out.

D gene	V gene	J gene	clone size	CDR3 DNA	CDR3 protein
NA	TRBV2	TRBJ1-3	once	TGTGCCAGCACGGGGAGGGGGGGAAGCTCTGGAAACACCATATATTTT	CASTGRGGSSGNTIYF
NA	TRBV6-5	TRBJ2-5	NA	TGTGCCAGCAGCCTCGCCGGGACACAAGAGACCCAGTACTTC	CASSLAGTQETQYF
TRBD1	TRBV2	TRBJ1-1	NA	TGTGCCAGCAGGGGACAGGGGAGGACTGAAGCTTTCTTT	CASRGQGRTEAFF
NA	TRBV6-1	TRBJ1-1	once	TGTGCCAGCAGTGAACGGGGGTACACTGAAGCTTTCTTT	CASSERGYTEAFF
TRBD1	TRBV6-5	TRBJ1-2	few	TGTGCCAGCAGAGGGGGCGGGGGTGATGGCTACACCTTC	CASRGGGGDGYTF
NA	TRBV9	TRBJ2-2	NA	TGTGCCAGCAGCGACCCTCTGGAGCCTTCTAACACCGGGGAGCTGTTTTTT	CASSDPLEPSNTGELFF
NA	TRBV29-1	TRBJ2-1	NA	TGCAGCGTCGTGACGGGGAAGAATCCGGGGAATGAGCAGTTCTTC	CSVVTGKNPGNEQFF
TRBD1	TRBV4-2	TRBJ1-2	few	TGTGCCAGCAGCCAAGATCTGTCAGGGGGAGGCTATGGCTACACCTTC	CASSQDLSGGGYGYTF
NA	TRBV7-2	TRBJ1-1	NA	TGTGCCAGCAGCTTTTCAGGGCAGAGGAACACTGAAGCTTTCTTT	CASSFSGQRNTEAFF
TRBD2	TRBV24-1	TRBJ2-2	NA	TGTGCCACCAGTGATTTGACTCGCGGGAGGGCGAACACCGGGGAGCTGTTTTTT	CATSDLTRGRANTGELFF
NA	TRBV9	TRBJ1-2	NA	TGTGCCAGCAGCGTAGAAGACAGGTGGAATGGCTACACCTTC	CASSVEDRWNGYTF
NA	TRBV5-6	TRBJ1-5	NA	TGTGCCAGCAGCTCGTCAGGTCAGCCCCAGCATTTT	CASSSSGQPQHF
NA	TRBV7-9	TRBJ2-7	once	TGTGCCGGTCGAGGGGAGGACCACGAGCAGTACTTC	CAGRGEDHEQYF
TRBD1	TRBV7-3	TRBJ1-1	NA	TGTGCCAGCAGCCCCGGGACAGCGGGGACTGAAGCTTTCTTT	CASSPGTAGTEAFF
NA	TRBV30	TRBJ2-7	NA	TGTGCCTGGAGTACCGGACACGAGCAGTACTTC	CAWSTGHEQYF
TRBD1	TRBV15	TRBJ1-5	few	TGTGCCGCAGCCCAGGACAGGGGGCTATGGCAGCCCCAGCATTTT	CAAAQDRGLWQPQHF
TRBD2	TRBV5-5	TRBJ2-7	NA	TGTGCCAGCAGTTCGCGCGGGGGAACCTACGAGCAGTACTTC	CASSSRGGTYEQYF
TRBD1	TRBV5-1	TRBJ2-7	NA	TGCGCCAGCAGCTTGGGACCGGTGTCCGGGACAGTCCCTTACGAGCAGTACTTC	CASSLGPVSGTVPYEQYF
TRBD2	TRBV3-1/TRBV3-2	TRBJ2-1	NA	TGTGCCAGCAGCCAAGGCCTAGCGGGGGGGCAGAATGAGCAGTTCTTC	CASSQGLAGGQNEQFF
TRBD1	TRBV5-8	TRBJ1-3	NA	TGTGCCAGCAGCCAGGGGGAGAGCTCTGGAAACACCATATATTTT	CASSQGESSGNTIYF
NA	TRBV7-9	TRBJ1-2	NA	TGTGCCAGCAGCCCGTGGGAGGGTGGCTACACCTTC	CASSPWEGGYTF
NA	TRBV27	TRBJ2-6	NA	TGTGCCAGCAGCCCGCGACAGGACAGCTCTGGGGCCAACGTCCTGACTTTC	CASSPRQDSSGANVLTF
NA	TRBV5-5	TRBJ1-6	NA	TGTGCCAGCAGCTCGACTAATTCACCCCTCCACTTT	CASSSTNSPLHF
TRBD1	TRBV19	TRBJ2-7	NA	TGTGCCAGTCCATTTGGGACAGGGGACCCCCCCCCTCCCTACGAGCAGTACTTC	CASPFGTGDPPPPYEQYF
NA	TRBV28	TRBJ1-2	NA	TGTGCCAGCAGTTTAAGGGGGGATGGCTACACCTTC	CASSLRGDGYTF
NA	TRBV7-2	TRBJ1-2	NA	TGTGCCAGCAGCCTCAGACCCTGGATGGGGGCTGGCTACACCTTC	CASSLRPWMGAGYTF
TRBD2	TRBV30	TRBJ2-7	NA	TGTGCCTGGAGTTGGGGCGGGGGGTACTCCTACGAGCAGTACTTC	CAWSWGGGYSYEQYF
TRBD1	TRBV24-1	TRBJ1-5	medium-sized	TGTGCCACCAGTGAAGGGGGACAGGGCAATCAGCCCCAGCATTTT	CATSEGGQGNQPQHF
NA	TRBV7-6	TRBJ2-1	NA	TGTGCCAGCAGTTACGCCAGCAATGAGCAGTTCTTC	CASSYASNEQFF
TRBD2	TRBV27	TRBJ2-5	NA	TGTGCCAGCAGTCCCCGGGCCCCCCTAGGGACTAGCGGGAGTGAGACCCAGTACTTC	CASSPRAPLGTSGSETQYF
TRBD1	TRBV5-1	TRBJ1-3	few	TGCGCCAGCAGCTACGACAGGGGAACGGGAAACACCATATATTTT	CASSYDRGTGNTIYF
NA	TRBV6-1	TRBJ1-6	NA	TGTGCCAGCAGTGAAACAGGGAATAATTCACCCCTCCACTTT	CASSETGNNSPLHF
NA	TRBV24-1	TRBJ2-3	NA	TGTGCCACCAGTGAACTACATCCCTTTTCTGCGCAGTATTTT	CATSELHPFSAQYF
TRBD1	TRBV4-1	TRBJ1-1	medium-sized	TGCGCCAGCAGCCCCAGACAGGGGGCGGATAACACTGAAGCTTTCTTT	CASSPRQGADNTEAFF
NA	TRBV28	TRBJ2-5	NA	TGTGCCAGCAGTTCGCCGGGGCGAGAGACCCAGTACTTC	CASSSPGRETQYF
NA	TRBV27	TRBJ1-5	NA	TGTGCCAGCAGTTTTACGAATCAGCCCCAGCATTTT	CASSFTNQPQHF
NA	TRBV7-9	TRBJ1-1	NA	TGTGCCACGGAAGGGGGACGTACTGAAGCTTTCTTT	CATEGGRTEAFF
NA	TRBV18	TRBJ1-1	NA	TGTGCCAGCTCAAAGGGGGAGACTGAAGCTTTCTTT	CASSKGETEAFF
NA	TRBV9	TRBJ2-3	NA	TGTGCCAGCAGCCCCGGTGGAGGCCCGGATACGCAGTATTTT	CASSPGGGPDTQYF
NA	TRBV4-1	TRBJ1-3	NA	TGCGCCAGCAGCCAGGAAACCGGGGCCGAGAGGGGAAACACCATATATTTT	CASSQETGAERGNTIYF
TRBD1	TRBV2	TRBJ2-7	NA	TGTGCCAGCAGTGTAACAGGGGCTTTGCTACGATCCGCCTCCTACGAGCAGTACTTC	CASSVTGALLRSASYEQYF
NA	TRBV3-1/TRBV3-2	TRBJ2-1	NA	TGTGCCAGCAGCCCAACGTCGGGACGACAATACAATGAGCAGTTCTTC	CASSPTSGRQYNEQFF
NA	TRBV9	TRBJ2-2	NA	TGTGCCAGCAGCCCCTCGGGATACACCGGGGAGCTGTTTTTT	CASSPSGYTGELFF
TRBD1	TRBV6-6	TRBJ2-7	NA	TGTGCCAGCAGTCACCGGGACAGGGGATCCTACGAGCAGTACTTC	CASSHRDRGSYEQYF
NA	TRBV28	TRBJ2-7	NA	TGTGCCAGCAGCGGACCCGGGAAGTCCTACGAGCAGTACTTC	CASSGPGKSYEQYF
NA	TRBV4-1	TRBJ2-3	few	TGCGCCAGCAGCCAAGTGGTGGAACTAGCAGCGGATACGCAGTATTTT	CASSQVVELAADTQYF
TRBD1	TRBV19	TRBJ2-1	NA	TGTGCCAGTAGTATAGGTCTCGGACAGGGGTCCTACAATGAGCAGTTCTTC	CASSIGLGQGSYNEQFF
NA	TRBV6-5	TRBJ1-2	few	TGTGCCAGCAGCCAAGGGTTGGTTGGCGGCTACACCTTC	CASSQGLVGGYTF